The 25 T cell receptor beta chains reported below all come from one sample, sequenced in a study of blood T cells in healthy people across ages. Primed by a sample-barcoded 5' primer and a J-beta primer mix, a second PCR proceeded for about 7 to 12 cycles. Using its own MiXCR run on the 5' RACE reads, TCRdb lists one record per CDR3 protein. The data contain hundreds of thousands of distinct CDR3 sequences, under 55% of them singletons. Sequences were obtained from blood. These TCRs come from a man aged 55 to 70 in good health.

J is TRBJ2-3 and V is TRBV9; D remains unclear. Trimming shortened V by 0 bases and J by 3 bases, and 14 bases separated the two germline ends. The germline V gene encodes CDR1 SGDLS and CDR2 YYNGEE. The length of the CDR3 is 16 residues. CDR3 loop: CASSVDSITQTDTQYF. The DNA for the CDR3 is TGTGCCAGCAGCGTAGACAGCATAACGCAGACAGATACGCAGTATTTT.

This clonotype was seen more than once but under ten times. The V call is TRBV27, the J call TRBJ2-1; D gene unclear. Trimming took off 6 bases at V and 4 bases at J, with 13 bases between the two ends. This CDR3 has 14 amino acids. Germline V gene sequence: CDR1 MNHEY, CDR2 SMNVEV (reference sequence). The CDR3 DNA reads as TGTGCCAGCAGATCCATTGGCCCTTACAATGAGCAGTTCTTC. Protein sequence: CASRSIGPYNEQFF.

The chain recombines TRBV20-1 with TRBJ2-7; TRBD1 is a possible D gene (5 bases). Looked up from germline, CDR1 is DFQATT and CDR2 is SNEGSKA (reference sequence). V lost 1 base to trimming and J lost 3 bases, with 13 bases between them. The CDR3 is 14 amino acids. The CDR3 loop reads CSARGGQGLYEQYF. The CDR3 bases are TGCAGTGCTAGAGGGGGCCAAGGGCTCTACGAGCAGTACTTC.

This clonotype showed up just a few times. The genes are TRBV4-1 and TRBJ2-7; the match to TRBD1 covers 8 bases. The germline V gene has CDR1 MGHRA and CDR2 YSYEKL. Trimming removed 4 bases from V and 2 bases from J; junction bases left unmatched: 10. CDR3 size: 16 residues. The CDR3 loop reads CASSPRTGTGTYEQYF. CDR3 DNA sequence: TGCGCCAGCAGCCCACGAACCGGGACAGGAACCTACGAGCAGTACTTC.

The CDR3 DNA is TGTGCCAGCAGCCCCGGGACAGGGGATTTTATGAACACTGAAGCTTTCTTT. It encodes CASSPGTGDFMNTEAFF. The V and J genes are TRBV12-3 or TRBV12-4 and TRBJ1-1; 10 positions match TRBD1. Germline trimming cut 6 bases from V and 0 bases from J; bases unmatched to any gene: 10. The CDR3 consists of 17 residues.

This clonotype was counted only a few times. V and J are TRBV7-8 and TRBJ2-7; D is ambiguous. The CDR3 consists of 14 residues. V lost 2 bases, J lost 3 bases, and 11 bases lay in between. Germline V gene sequence: CDR1 SGHVS, CDR2 FQNEAQ. The CDR3, as DNA: TGTGCCAGCAGCTTAATTTTGCCTATCTACGAGCAGTACTTC. Translation: CASSLILPIYEQYF.

The chain recombines TRBV20-1 with TRBJ2-5, with 9 bases lining up with TRBD2. The V and J ends lost 4 bases and 1 base, in that order; junction bases with no gene match: 7. This CDR3 region has 15 residues. Germline V gives CDR1 DFQATT, CDR2 SNEGSKA (reference sequence). The CDR3 loop reads CSATPGTSIQETQYF. The CDR3 DNA is TGCAGTGCTACCCCCGGGACTAGCATCCAAGAGACCCAGTACTTC.

This clonotype was observed a single time. At one boundary the junction diverges from the germline segment, which might be a read error. The genes are TRBV15 and TRBJ2-1; TRBD1 matches 8 bases. The CDR3 is made up of 15 amino acids. Germline values: CDR1 LNHNV, CDR2 YYDKDF (reference sequence). The CDR3 DNA follows: TGTGCCACCAGCATGGACAGGGCCCCTAATAATGAGCAGTTCTTT. Translating gives CATSMDRAPNNEQFF.

This clonotype has at least ten counts. The chain employs TRBV5-5 and TRBJ2-3; D is unclear. Trimming removed 1 base at V and 0 bases at J, with 6 bases between. The CDR3 has 14 amino acids. Germline values: CDR1 SGHKS, CDR2 YYEKEE (reference sequence). The CDR3, as DNA: TGTGCCAGCAGCTTGCCAAGTAGCACAGATACGCAGTATTTT. It specifies CASSLPSSTDTQYF.

The CDR3 DNA reads TGCGCCAGCACCCCGGACCTCTACAATGAGCAGTTCTTC. Translating it yields CASTPDLYNEQFF. The chain employs TRBV5-1 and TRBJ2-1, with D unclear. CDR1 SGHRS and CDR2 YFSETQ come from the germline V gene. Trimming left V 6 bases short and J 3 bases short, with 10 bases between. This CDR3 has 13 residues.

The chain joins TRBV7-9 to TRBJ2-7, with D hard to call. CDR3 length: 12 residues. Germline V gene data show CDR1 as SEHNR and CDR2 as FQNEAQ (reference sequence). Trimming took off 5 bases at V and 4 bases at J, with 9 bases between the two ends. CDR3 nucleotide sequence: TGTGCCAGCAGCCCCAGTGTTTACGAGCAGTACTTC. It specifies CASSPSVYEQYF.

The chain links TRBV25-1 to TRBJ1-1; 9 nucleotides agree with TRBD1. Germline lookup yields CDR1 MGHDK and CDR2 SYGVNS. Trimming removed 4 bases from V and 9 bases from J; junction bases left unmatched: 6. The CDR3 extends over 13 amino acids. CDR3 DNA: TGTGCCAGCAGTGCCGACAGGGGGACTAAAGCTTTCTTT. Translation: CASSADRGTKAFF. Variable domain in full (rest from reference TRBV25-1 and TRBJ1-1): EADIYQTPRYLVIGTGKKITLECSQTMGHDKMYWYQQDPGMELHLIHYSYGVNSTEKGDLSSESTVSRIRTEHFPLTLESARPSHTSQYLCASSADRGTKAFFGQGTRLTVV.

The V and J genes are TRBV27 and TRBJ2-3; the D gene is possibly TRBD2 (6 bases). The CDR3 covers 15 residues. The germline V gene encodes CDR1 MNHEY and CDR2 SMNVEV (reference sequence). The V and J ends lost 4 bases and 6 bases respectively, with 17 bases between them. CDR3 DNA sequence: TGTGCCAGCAGTTCCGCGGGACGGTCCGGGGATACGCAGTATTTT. The encoded protein is CASSSAGRSGDTQYF.

This clonotype has just a few counts. CDR3 nucleotides: TGCAGTGCCACCCGGGGGCAGGGAAACTATGGCTACACCTTC. The encoded protein is CSATRGQGNYGYTF. The genes are TRBV20-1 and TRBJ1-2, with a weak D call TRBD1 (6 bases). The CDR3 sequence is 14 residues long. The V gene lost 6 bases and the J gene lost 2 bases, with 16 bases spanning the gap. The germline V gene encodes CDR1 DFQATT and CDR2 SNEGSKA (reference sequence).

V is TRBV4-2 and J is TRBJ1-6; no clear D. Trimming cost V 4 bases and J 4 bases, with 14 bases left between them. The length of the CDR3 is 16 residues. The germline gives CDR1 LGHNA, CDR2 YNFKEQ. CDR3 amino acids: CASSPPSTDYNSPLHF. DNA of the CDR3: TGTGCCAGCAGCCCCCCCTCGACTGATTATAATTCACCCCTCCACTTT.

The chain joins TRBV9 to TRBJ2-1; 11 bases are shared with TRBD2. Per the germline V gene, CDR1 is SGDLS and CDR2 is YYNGEE. This CDR3 spans 14 amino acids. V lost 4 bases and J lost 7; bases outside the gene matches: 4. As DNA, the CDR3 is TGTGCCAGCAGCAAGACTAGCGGGGATAATGAGCAGTTCTTC. Translated: CASSKTSGDNEQFF.

The J gene is TRBJ2-1, the V gene TRBV7-7, with 14 bases aligning to TRBD2. The CDR3 totals 14 residues. The trim removed 5 bases at V and 10 bases at J, leaving 4 bases unmatched. Germline loops: CDR1 SSHAT, CDR2 FNYEAQ (reference sequence). The CDR3, as DNA: TGTGCCAGCAGCCCAGGACTAGCGGGGGGCGAGCAGTTCTTC. Protein product: CASSPGLAGGEQFF.

This clonotype was detected a few times. The chain is built from TRBV9 and TRBJ2-7, with 10 bases fitting TRBD1. CDR1 and CDR2 from the germline V gene are SGDLS and YYNGEE. This CDR3 spans 14 amino acids. The junction had 4 bases not matched to a gene; V was cut back by 3 bases and J by 4 bases. CDR3 sequence: CASSARDRGYEQYF. In DNA form, the CDR3 reads TGTGCCAGCAGCGCCCGGGACAGGGGATACGAGCAGTACTTC.

This clonotype was counted between two and nine times. This rearrangement joins TRBV7-2 to TRBJ1-5; no clear D. Germline V gene lookup returns CDR1 SGHTA and CDR2 FQGNSA. CDR3 size: 13 residues. Trimming cost V 2 bases and J 6 bases, with 8 bases left between them. The CDR3 sequence is CASSLSATQPQHF. The DNA of the CDR3 is TGTGCCAGCAGCTTATCAGCGACTCAGCCCCAGCATTTT.

The chain employs TRBV3-1 and TRBJ2-1, with D tentatively TRBD1 (5 bases). The CDR3 contains 15 residues. V shed 6 bases and J shed 6 bases, with 18 bases lying between them. The germline gives CDR1 LGHDT, CDR2 YNNKEL (reference sequence). The CDR3 DNA reads TGTGCCAGCAGTAAAAGCCAGGGAAGAGTCAATGAGCAGTTCTTC. Protein: CASSKSQGRVNEQFF.

This clonotype was counted only a few times. The V call is TRBV5-6, the J call TRBJ2-4; the D is unclear. V was clipped by 0 bases and J by 2 bases, with 6 bases between them. The CDR3 length is 14 residues. Germline assignment: CDR1 SGHDT and CDR2 YYEEEE. The CDR3 loop is CASSLAVSKNIQYF. CDR3 DNA: TGTGCCAGCAGCTTGGCAGTTTCCAAAAACATTCAGTACTTC.

The rearrangement uses TRBV10-3 and TRBJ1-5, with a possible D match to TRBD1 (5 bases). Germline CDR1 is ENHRY and CDR2 is SYGVKD. V dropped 7 bases and J dropped 2 bases, with 12 bases sitting between them. This CDR3 has 14 amino acids. This chain's CDR3 is CAINDRGGNQPQHF. The CDR3 region has the DNA TGTGCCATCAATGATAGGGGAGGCAATCAGCCCCAGCATTTT.

The CDR3 region is CSASSGGANEKLFF. DNA of the CDR3: TGCAGTGCTTCGTCCGGGGGTGCTAATGAAAAACTGTTTTTT. This chain uses TRBV20-1 with TRBJ1-4, with D perhaps matching TRBD1 (5 bases). The V gene's germline CDR1 is DFQATT and CDR2 SNEGSKA (reference sequence). This CDR3 contains 14 residues. Deletions cut 5 bases from V and 3 bases from J, with 13 bases between.

The rearrangement uses TRBV4-3 and TRBJ2-7, with D perhaps matching TRBD1 or TRBD2 (5 bases each). This CDR3 has 16 residues. V lost 1 base and J lost 3, with 16 bases in between. The V gene's germline CDR1 is LGHNA and CDR2 YSLEER. CDR3 loop: CASSQAGSGTYYEQYF. For the CDR3, the DNA is TGCGCCAGCAGCCAAGCGGGTTCTGGGACCTACTACGAGCAGTACTTC.

The gene calls are TRBV20-1 and TRBJ1-6, with D uncertain. V gave up 3 bases and J gave up 6 bases, with 12 bases separating them. CDR3 size: 14 residues. The V gene's germline CDR1 is DFQATT and CDR2 SNEGSKA (reference sequence). CDR3 sequence reads: CSARSFRGNSPLHF. DNA for the CDR3: TGCAGTGCTAGGTCCTTCCGGGGTAATTCACCCCTCCACTTT.